This T cell receptor (beta chain) derives from a study of blood T cell repertoires in COVID-19. The wider study: Some COVID-19 samples were acute and others convalescent; all came from the United States, Italy and Spain. The cDNA or gDNA used as material had been derived from T cells, B-cell-depleted T cells, or PBMCs.

Authors' analysis steps: It was from reference gene primer amplification that nucleated cell counts were estimated. Assay: immunoSEQ multiplex PCR; the TCRdb copy retains only in-frame clones and omits some. V, J and clone size are those of that table, while D and trimming were read from the DNA. The table lists 120,000 or so clones, 85% of them singletons, with around 6.3% in the top ten. Trimming shortened V by 2 bases and J by 3 bases, and 14 bases separated the two germline ends. Germline V lookup: CDR1 SNHLY, CDR2 FYNNEI. CDR3 length equals 15 residues. The sequenced sample consisted of peripheral blood. The receptor's source is an elderly man with active or convalescent COVID-19. This chain joins TRBV2 and TRBJ2-7; D perhaps matches TRBD1 (6 bases). This chain's CDR3 is CASSERGRGDYEQYF. The CDR3 DNA follows: TGTGCCAGCAGTGAAAGAGGCAGGGGAGACTACGAGCAGTACTTC.